This T cell receptor (beta chain) appears in the sequencing data of a study of shared clonotypes between healthy human individuals. With respect to this clone: Its antigen remains unknown.

Several immunoSEQ 96-well plates shared each subset's DNA, each plate a replicate. Produced via immunoSEQ multiplex PCR; TCRdb's table is partial and in-frame only. Counted here are about 1.1 million clones, around 77% occurring once; the ten biggest clones make up about 0.94%. Germline V gives CDR1 MDHEN, CDR2 SYDVKM. The CDR3 is made up of 15 amino acids. The J segment lost 0 bases and the V segment lost 6 bases, leaving 7 bases of the junction unmatched. The donors were all Caucasian adults (living in Nashville, Tennessee). Overall study results and limits: Sampling covered nothing but blood. Tissue TCR repertoires likely differ from those found in blood.

The source material was memory CD4+ T cells from PBMCs. Indicated subset: CD45RA-negative fraction. V and J are TRBV28 and TRBJ2-7; 8 bases align to TRBD1. The sequence was obtained from a man aged 18 to 30 in good health. Some clones in this sample may be carry-over from other donors' samples. The chain's CDR3 is CASRQQGVGSYEQYF. DNA for the CDR3: TGTGCCAGCAGACAACAGGGGGTTGGCTCCTACGAGCAGTACTTC.